The entry below describes one TCR beta chain. This clone's antigen is unknown. No base qualities exist here, and no much larger clone lies one base off it. This sample was included in a study of T cell responses to AZD1222 COVID-19 vaccine (dated by TCRdb to the early 2020s). With respect to the entire study: A total of about 240 trial participants underwent TCR sequencing, of whom about 200 received two doses of AZD1222 and about 26 received two doses of the MenACWY control vaccine. Enrollment into the trials was organized by age into subgroups of 18-55, 56-69 and 70-plus years, and those subgroups contained 148, 28 and 57 TCR-sequenced participants, respectively. Study-wide findings and limitations: In the small 56-69-year group, the increase in depth fell short of significance, most likely because of low power. Vaccine-associated CD4 TCRs spanned the whole spike protein, with dominant responses in regions 160-218 and 743-854. No day 14 peak-response samples were available, so repertoires were characterized only after the peak T cell response. Conclusions about previously exposed vaccinees are limited because only six or seven AZD1222 recipients were SARS-CoV-2 seropositive at baseline. Reportedly, close to half of the unique spike-specific TCRs recognized epitopes lying outside the regions that are mutated in the B.1.351 and B.1.1.7 variants. After two AZD1222 doses, both the breadth and the depth of spike-specific TCRs were significantly higher than at day 0 and than in MenACWY recipients. Participants were mostly white British and included more females than males, and it was suggested by the authors that clonal diversity may have been underestimated.

Explained via the paper, the time point label denotes: about 28 days (+/-7) after the second vaccine dose. Because spike-specific TCR depth and breadth did not differ between the two schedules, AZD1222 recipients who got a second dose at roughly 4 weeks were pooled with those who got a second dose at roughly 12 weeks. The vaccinee samples were drawn from two UK trials, COV001 and COV002, one of which was a single-blind randomized controlled phase 2/3 trial testing AZD1222 (ChAdOx1 nCoV-19) in healthy adults. For TCRbeta chain sequencing, PBMC samples from trial participants were taken at day 0 and at day 28 after the second dose. The CDR3 regions of human TCRbeta chains were analyzed by immunosequencing. As for the original processing: TCRs in the repertoires were compared against a reference library of SARS-CoV-2-specific TCRs that had been generated with the MIRA antigen-specificity platform. Breadth was defined as the fraction of unique TCRs that were SARS-CoV-2-associated. Depth was defined as the fraction of total T cells that were SARS-CoV-2-associated. Each spike-specific TCR was assigned to its reactive spike region and to a CD4 or CD8 class using the MIRA data. Log10-transformed breadth and depth values were compared by one-way ANOVA with Sidak's multiple comparisons tests. This is the immuneACCESS table as TCRdb keeps it, with only in-frame sequences that have V and J called. A part of the clones is gone; compared with another copy, unresolved V genes explain less than half, and the rest is unexplained. V and J calls and clone size are given by that table; D and trimming were obtained from the DNA. The sample table lists nearly 110,000 clones, less than 95% of them with a count of one. The ten biggest clones cover approximately 8% of the sample.

Spanning cysteine to phenylalanine, the CDR3 consists of 14 amino acids. Only CDR3 DNA is held: 42 bases, read in frame from base 1. CDR1 is given as SGHVS and CDR2 as FQNEAQ, both from the germline V gene. The germline V end is reduced by 1 base and the J end by 7 bases; junction bases left unmatched: 2. The TCR sequence derives from an adult who received the AZD1222 COVID-19 vaccine. The input for sequencing was peripheral blood, taken 28 days after the second AZD1222 dose. The rearranged segments are TRBV7-8 and TRBJ1-5, with TRBD1 identical over 9 junction bases. For the CDR3, the sequence is CASSLGTGVQPQHF. The DNA reads TGTGCCAGCAGCTTAGGGACAGGGGTACAGCCCCAGCATTTT.